Here is one T cell receptor (beta chain) with its context. This record belongs to a study of blood T cells in healthy people across ages. Together with a sample-barcoded 5' primer, a J-beta primer mix was included in a second PCR lasting about 7 to 11 cycles. TCRdb analysed the 5' RACE reads with MiXCR anew, one entry per CDR3 protein. The table includes 590,000 or so distinct CDR3 sequences, about 30% detected once. Germline V gene lookup returns CDR1 KGHDR and CDR2 SFDVKD. The length of the CDR3 is 16 residues. V was pared by 4 bases and J by 3 bases, with 5 bases of the junction left unmatched. This clonotype was sampled from a woman older than 75 in good health. Sequenced sample: blood. The gene calls are TRBV24-1 and TRBJ1-5; 10 nucleotides align to TRBD1. DNA for the CDR3: TGTGCCACCAGTGACCCCGGGACAGGGGACAATCAGCCCCAGCATTTT. Translated: CATSDPGTGDNQPQHF.